The sequence of this TCR beta chain was determined in a study of shared clonotypes between healthy human individuals. Findings and caveats of the study: Depth of sequencing was expected to influence donor clonotype sharing.

As regards this clone: Its antigen is not known. This same CDR3 is encoded by further DNA sequences in the sample.

Germline-derived CDR1 and CDR2 are MNHEY and SMNVEV (reference sequence). Trimming removed 6 bases from V and 3 bases from J; junction bases left unmatched: 7. There are 14 residues in the CDR3. CD8 cells regarded as naive lacked CD45RO, were positively chosen for CCR7, and omitted terminally differentiated effector memory CD45RA+ cells. Sorted-subset replicate PCR reactions contained roughly 190 ng DNA, corresponding to about 30,000 T cell genomes. Produced via immunoSEQ multiplex PCR; TCRdb's table is partial and in-frame only. The sample shows approximately 2,000,000 clones, 80% to 95% of them seen only once.

The V call is TRBV27, the J call TRBJ2-7; TRBD1 matches at 8 bases. The sequenced sample consisted of naive CD8+ T cells from PBMCs. This TCR derives from a man aged 18-30 years in good health. Some clones in this sample may be carry-over from other donors' samples. CDR3 bases: TGTGCCAGCAGCCTAACCGGGACAGGCTACGAGCAGTACTTC. This translates into CASSLTGTGYEQYF.